This T cell receptor beta chain derives from a study of spatial heterogeneity in lung cancer. The CDR3 has 13 amino acids. Germline V gene lookup returns CDR1 SGHTA and CDR2 FQGNSA. The germline V and J ends were trimmed by 3 bases and 1 base, with 6 bases remaining between them. This clonotype was observed many times. The sample's time point: sample taken at primary tumor resection. Whole RNA, isolated from tumor, nontumor lung or frozen PBMC, was sequenced without prior sorting. Via MiXCR, TCRdb re-called the 5' RACE reads, giving one row per CDR3 protein. The sample consists of about 10,000 distinct CDR3 sequences, 6% to 7% of them appearing once.

The receptor comes from a male donor with early-stage non-small cell lung cancer. The chain employs TRBV7-2 and TRBJ2-5; no reliable D call. The sample was normal lung tissue next to the tumor, taken at surgery. CDR3 loop: CASSLAPQETQYF. CDR3 nucleotide sequence: TGTGCCAGCAGCTTGGCCCCCCAAGAGACCCAGTACTTC.